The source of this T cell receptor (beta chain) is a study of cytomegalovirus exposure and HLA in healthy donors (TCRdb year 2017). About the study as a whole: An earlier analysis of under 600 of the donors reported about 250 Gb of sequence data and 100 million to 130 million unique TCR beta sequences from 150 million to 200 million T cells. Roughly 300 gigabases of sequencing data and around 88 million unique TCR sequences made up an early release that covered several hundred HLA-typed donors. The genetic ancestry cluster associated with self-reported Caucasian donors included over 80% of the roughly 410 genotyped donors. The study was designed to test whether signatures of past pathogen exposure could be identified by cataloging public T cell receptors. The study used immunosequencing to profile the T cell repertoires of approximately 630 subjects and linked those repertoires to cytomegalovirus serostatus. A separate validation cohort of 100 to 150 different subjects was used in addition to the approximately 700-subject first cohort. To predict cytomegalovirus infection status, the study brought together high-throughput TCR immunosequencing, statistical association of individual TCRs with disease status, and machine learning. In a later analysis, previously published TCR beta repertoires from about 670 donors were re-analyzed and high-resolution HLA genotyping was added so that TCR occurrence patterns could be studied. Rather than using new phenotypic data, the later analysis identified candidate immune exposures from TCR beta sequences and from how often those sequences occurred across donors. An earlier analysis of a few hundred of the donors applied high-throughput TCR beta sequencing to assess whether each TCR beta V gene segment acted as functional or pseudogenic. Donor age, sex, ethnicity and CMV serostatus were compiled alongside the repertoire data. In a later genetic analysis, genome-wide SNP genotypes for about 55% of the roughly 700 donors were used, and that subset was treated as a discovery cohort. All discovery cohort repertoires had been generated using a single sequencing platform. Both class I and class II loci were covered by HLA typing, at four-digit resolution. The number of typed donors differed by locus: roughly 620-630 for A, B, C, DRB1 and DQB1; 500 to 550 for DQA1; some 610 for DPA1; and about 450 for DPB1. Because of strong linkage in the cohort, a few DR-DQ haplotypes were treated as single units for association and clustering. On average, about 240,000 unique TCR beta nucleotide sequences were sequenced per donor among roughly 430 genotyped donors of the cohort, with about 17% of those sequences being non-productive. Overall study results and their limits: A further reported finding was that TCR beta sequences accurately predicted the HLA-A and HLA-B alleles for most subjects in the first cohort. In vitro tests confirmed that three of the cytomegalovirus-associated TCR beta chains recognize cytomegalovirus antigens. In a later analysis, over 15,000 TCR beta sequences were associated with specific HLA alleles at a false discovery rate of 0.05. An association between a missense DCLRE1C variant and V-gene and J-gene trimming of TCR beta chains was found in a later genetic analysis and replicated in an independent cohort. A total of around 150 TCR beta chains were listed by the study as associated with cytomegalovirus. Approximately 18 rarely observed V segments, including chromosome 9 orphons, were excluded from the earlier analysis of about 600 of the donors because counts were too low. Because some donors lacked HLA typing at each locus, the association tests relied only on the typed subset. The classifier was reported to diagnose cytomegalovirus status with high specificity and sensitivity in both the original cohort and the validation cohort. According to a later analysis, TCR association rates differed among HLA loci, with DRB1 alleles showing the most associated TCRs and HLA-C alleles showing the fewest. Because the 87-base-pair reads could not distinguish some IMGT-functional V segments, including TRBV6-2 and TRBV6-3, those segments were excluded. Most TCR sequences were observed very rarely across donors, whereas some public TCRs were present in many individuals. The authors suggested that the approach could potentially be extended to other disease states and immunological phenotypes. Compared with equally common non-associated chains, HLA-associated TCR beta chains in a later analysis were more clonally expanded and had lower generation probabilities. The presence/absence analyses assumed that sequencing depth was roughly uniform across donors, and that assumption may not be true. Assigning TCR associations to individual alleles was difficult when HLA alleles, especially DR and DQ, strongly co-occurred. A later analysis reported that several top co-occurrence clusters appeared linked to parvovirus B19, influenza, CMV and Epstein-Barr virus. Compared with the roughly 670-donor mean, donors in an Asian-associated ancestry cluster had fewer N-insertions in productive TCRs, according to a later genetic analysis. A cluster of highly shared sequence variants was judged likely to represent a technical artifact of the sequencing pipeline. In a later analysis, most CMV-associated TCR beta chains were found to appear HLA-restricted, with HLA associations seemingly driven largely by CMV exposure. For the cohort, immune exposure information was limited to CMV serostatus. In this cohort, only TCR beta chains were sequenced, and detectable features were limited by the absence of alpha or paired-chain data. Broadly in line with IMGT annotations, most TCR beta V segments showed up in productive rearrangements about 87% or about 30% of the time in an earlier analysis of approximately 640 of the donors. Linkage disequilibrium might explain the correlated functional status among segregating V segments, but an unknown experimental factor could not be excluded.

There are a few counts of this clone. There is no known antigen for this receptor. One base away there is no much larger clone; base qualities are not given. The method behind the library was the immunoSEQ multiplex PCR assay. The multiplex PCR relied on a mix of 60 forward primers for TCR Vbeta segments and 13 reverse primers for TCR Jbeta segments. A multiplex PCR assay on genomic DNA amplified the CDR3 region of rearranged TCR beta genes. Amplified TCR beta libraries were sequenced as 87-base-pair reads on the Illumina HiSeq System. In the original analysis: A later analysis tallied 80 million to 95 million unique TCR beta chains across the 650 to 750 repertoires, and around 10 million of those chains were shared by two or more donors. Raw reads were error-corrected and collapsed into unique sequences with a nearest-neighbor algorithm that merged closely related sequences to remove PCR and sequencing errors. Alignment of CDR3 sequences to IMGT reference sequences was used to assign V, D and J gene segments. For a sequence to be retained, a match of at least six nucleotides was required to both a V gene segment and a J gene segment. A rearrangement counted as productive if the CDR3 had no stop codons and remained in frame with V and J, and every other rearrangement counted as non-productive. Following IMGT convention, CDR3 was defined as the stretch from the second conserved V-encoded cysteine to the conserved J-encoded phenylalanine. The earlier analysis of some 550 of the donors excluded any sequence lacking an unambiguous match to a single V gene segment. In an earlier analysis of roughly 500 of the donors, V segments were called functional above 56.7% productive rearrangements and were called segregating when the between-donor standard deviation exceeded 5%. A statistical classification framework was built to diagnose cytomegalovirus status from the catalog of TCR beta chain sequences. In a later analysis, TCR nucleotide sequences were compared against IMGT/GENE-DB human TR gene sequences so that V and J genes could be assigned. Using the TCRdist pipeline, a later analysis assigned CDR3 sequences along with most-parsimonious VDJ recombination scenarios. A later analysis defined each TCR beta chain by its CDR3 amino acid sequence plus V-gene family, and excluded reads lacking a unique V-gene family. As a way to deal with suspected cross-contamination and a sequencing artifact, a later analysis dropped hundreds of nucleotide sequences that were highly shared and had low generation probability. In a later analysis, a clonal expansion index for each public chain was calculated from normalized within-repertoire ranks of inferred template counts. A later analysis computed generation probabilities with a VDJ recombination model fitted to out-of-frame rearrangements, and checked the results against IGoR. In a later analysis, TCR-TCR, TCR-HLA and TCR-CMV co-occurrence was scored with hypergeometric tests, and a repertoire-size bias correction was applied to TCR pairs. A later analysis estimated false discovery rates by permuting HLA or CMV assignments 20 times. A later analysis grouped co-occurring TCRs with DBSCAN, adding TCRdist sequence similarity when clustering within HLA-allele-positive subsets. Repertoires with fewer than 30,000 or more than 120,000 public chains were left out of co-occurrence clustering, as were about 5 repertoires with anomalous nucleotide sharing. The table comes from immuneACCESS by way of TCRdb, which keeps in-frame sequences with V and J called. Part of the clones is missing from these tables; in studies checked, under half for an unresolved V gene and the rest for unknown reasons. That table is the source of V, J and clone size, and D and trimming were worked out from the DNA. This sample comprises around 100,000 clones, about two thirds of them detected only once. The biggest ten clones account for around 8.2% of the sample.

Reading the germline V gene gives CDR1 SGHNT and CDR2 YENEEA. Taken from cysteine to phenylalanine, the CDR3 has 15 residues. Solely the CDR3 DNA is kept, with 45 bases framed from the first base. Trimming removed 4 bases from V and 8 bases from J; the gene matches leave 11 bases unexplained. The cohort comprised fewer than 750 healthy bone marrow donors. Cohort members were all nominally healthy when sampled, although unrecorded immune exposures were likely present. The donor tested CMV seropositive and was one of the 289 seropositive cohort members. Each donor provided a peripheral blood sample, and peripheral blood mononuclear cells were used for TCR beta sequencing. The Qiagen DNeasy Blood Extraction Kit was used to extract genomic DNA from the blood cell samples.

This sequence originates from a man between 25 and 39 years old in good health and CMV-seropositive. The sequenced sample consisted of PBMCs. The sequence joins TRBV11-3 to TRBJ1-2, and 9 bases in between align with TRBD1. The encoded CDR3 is CASSSSPGTGYGYTF. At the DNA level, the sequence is TGTGCCAGCAGCTCCTCCCCCGGGACAGGGTACGGCTACACCTTC.